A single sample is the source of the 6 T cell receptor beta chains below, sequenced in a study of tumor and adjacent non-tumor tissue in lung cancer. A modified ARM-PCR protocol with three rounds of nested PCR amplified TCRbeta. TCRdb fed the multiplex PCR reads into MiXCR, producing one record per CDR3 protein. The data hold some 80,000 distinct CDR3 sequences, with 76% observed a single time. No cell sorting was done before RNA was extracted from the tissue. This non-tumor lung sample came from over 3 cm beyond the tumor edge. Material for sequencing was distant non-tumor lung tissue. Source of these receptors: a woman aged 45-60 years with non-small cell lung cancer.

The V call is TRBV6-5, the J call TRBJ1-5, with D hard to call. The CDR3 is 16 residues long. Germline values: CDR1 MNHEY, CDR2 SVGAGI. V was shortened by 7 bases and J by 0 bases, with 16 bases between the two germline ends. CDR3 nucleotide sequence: TGTGCCAGCACTGTGCGAGGCCAGGATAGCAATCAGCCCCAGCATTTT. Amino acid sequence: CASTVRGQDSNQPQHF.

In nucleotides, the CDR3 is TGTGCCAATAGAGGTCACACAGGCGATGAGCAGTTCTTC. Translated: CANRGHTGDEQFF. The rearrangement joins TRBV6-2 or TRBV6-3 to TRBJ2-1; a possible D gene is TRBD1 (5 bases). The V end lost 10 bases, the J end lost 8 bases, and 18 bases lay between the germline ends. In germline, CDR1 is MNHEY, CDR2 SVGEGT. The CDR3 sequence is 13 residues long.

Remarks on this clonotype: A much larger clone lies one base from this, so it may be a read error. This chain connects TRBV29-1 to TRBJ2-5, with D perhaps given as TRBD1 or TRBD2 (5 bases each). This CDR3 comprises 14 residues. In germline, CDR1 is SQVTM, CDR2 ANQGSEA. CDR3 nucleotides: TGCAGGGTTGAAGATGGGGCTGAGGGGGAGACCCAGTACTTC. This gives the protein CRVEDGAEGETQYF.

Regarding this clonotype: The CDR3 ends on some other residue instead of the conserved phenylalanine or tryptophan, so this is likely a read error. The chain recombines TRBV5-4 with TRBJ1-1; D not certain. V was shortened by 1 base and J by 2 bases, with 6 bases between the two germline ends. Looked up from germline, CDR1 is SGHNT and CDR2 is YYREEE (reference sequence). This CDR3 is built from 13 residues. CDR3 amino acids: CASSLQLNTEAFL. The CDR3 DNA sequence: TGTGCCAGCAGCTTGCAGTTAAACACTGAAGCTTTCCTT.

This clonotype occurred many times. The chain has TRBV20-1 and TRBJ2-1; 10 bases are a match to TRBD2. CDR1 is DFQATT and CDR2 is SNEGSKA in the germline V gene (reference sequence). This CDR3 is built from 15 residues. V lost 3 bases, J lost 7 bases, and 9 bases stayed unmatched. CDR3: CSARSLAGAANEQFF. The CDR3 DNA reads TGCAGTGCTAGGAGCCTAGCGGGGGCGGCAAATGAGCAGTTCTTC.

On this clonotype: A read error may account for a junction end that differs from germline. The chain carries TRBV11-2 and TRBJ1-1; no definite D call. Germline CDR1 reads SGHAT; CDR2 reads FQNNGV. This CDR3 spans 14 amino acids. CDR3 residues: CASSLLMMGAEAFF. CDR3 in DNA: TGCGCCAGCAGCTTGCTAATGATGGGAGCTGAAGCTTTCTTT.